Shown below are 24 T cell receptor beta chains from a single sample sequenced in a study of identical twins. In TCRdb, the 5' RACE reads were re-called with MiXCR into one record per CDR3 protein. Here the sample spans 550,000 to 800,000 distinct CDR3 sequences, roughly 7.1% being singletons. These data were also reused for a study on yellow fever vaccine responses in identical twins.

Sample: PBMCs. The receptors were sampled from a woman under 30 in good health.

This clonotype showed up just once. The gene calls are TRBV19 and TRBJ2-7, with TRBD1 matching over 7 bases. CDR1 and CDR2 from the germline V gene are LNHDA and SQIVND (reference sequence). V lost 5 bases to trimming and J lost 6 bases; unmatched junction nucleotides: 4. The CDR3 has 12 residues. CDR3 nucleotide sequence: TGTGCCAGTAGTTCGACAGGGTCCGAGCAGTACTTC. It is translated as CASSSTGSEQYF.

Regarding this clonotype: One end of the junction does not line up with germline, which may come from a read error. This chain connects TRBV7-6 to TRBJ2-2, with TRBD2 identical over 13 bases. CDR3 length equals 18 residues. Germline V gene sequence: CDR1 SGHVS, CDR2 FNYEAQ. In nucleotides, the CDR3 is TGTGCCAGCAGCTTCCGACTAGCGGGGGGCAGGAACGCCGGGGAGCTGTTTTTT. It yields the protein CASSFRLAGGRNAGELFF.

This clonotype was recorded many times. The chain combines TRBV11-2 with TRBJ1-1, with unresolved D. Trimming left V 0 bases short and J 6 bases short, with 14 bases between. The CDR3 consists of 15 residues. CDR1 is SGHAT and CDR2 is FQNNGV in the germline V gene. The CDR3 spells CASSLDRLTGPEAFF. As DNA, the CDR3 is TGTGCCAGCAGCTTAGATCGGCTGACTGGCCCTGAAGCTTTCTTT.

This chain uses TRBV25-1 with TRBJ2-7, with unresolved D. Trimming cost V 3 bases and J 4 bases, with 10 bases left between them. Germline CDR1 MGHDK, CDR2 SYGVNS. CDR3 length: 13 residues. As DNA, the CDR3 is TGTGCCAGCAGTGAGATGGGGTCGTACGAGCAGTACTTC. Translating it yields CASSEMGSYEQYF.

This chain joins TRBV20-1 and TRBJ2-1, with D maybe TRBD2 (7 bases). Germline V gene sequence: CDR1 DFQATT, CDR2 SNEGSKA (reference sequence). This CDR3 has 14 amino acids. The V end was cut by 6 bases, the J end by 1 base, with 13 bases between. For the CDR3, the DNA is TGCAGTGCCAAAGGGGGGGGTTCCTACAATGAGCAGTTCTTC. Amino acid sequence: CSAKGGGSYNEQFF.

The chain recombines TRBV10-3 with TRBJ2-1; a weak D match, TRBD1 (6 bases). Germline values: CDR1 ENHRY, CDR2 SYGVKD. The ends were cut back, 4 bases at V and 0 bases at J, with 7 bases in the middle. The CDR3 covers 14 residues. CDR3 sequence reads: CAISVGGSYNEQFF. As DNA, the CDR3 is TGTGCCATCAGTGTAGGGGGCTCCTACAATGAGCAGTTCTTC.

This clonotype showed up just a few times. The CDR3 spells CSARDFNEVNIQYF. DNA for the CDR3: TGCAGTGCTAGAGATTTCAATGAGGTCAACATTCAGTACTTC. The chain uses TRBV20-1 and TRBJ2-4; D unclear. Per germline, CDR1 DFQATT and CDR2 SNEGSKA (reference sequence). CDR3 length: 14 residues. The germline V and J ends were trimmed by 0 bases and 7 bases, with 13 bases remaining between them.

This clonotype was seen a handful of times. The genes are TRBV6-5 and TRBJ1-4; D is perhaps TRBD1 (5 bases). Trimming shortened V by 0 bases and J by 6 bases, and 11 bases separated the two germline ends. The CDR3 consists of 15 residues. Germline CDR1 is MNHEY and CDR2 is SVGAGI. CDR3: CASSYSRGSYEKLFF. The CDR3 region has the DNA TGTGCCAGCAGTTACTCAAGGGGCTCATATGAAAAACTGTTTTTT.

This clonotype was detected a few times. This chain uses TRBV6-5 with TRBJ1-6; 11 bases are a match to TRBD1. CDR1 and CDR2 from the germline V gene are MNHEY and SVGAGI. Trimming at V came to 1 base and at J to 8 bases, leaving 7 bases not matched to a gene. The CDR3 sequence is 17 residues long. Here the CDR3 reads CASSYFGQGASDSPLHF. CDR3 nucleotides: TGTGCCAGCAGTTACTTTGGACAGGGGGCTAGCGATTCACCCCTCCACTTT.

Only a few counts were recorded for this clonotype. This chain connects TRBV4-2 to TRBJ2-3; 7 bases align to TRBD2. Germline CDR1 and CDR2: LGHNA and YNFKEQ. The CDR3 contains 17 residues. J gave up 5 bases and V 5 bases, and 16 bases lay outside the gene matches. The CDR3: CASSKSGGRAGVDTQYF. In DNA form, the CDR3 reads TGTGCCAGCAGCAAAAGTGGGGGGAGGGCCGGGGTAGATACGCAGTATTTT.

This clonotype was seen ten or more times. V usage is TRBV28 and J usage is TRBJ2-4; TRBD2 matches at 9 bases. Germline V CDR1 and CDR2: MDHEN, SYDVKM. This CDR3 has 20 amino acids. With V trimmed by 3 bases and J by 2 bases, 17 bases remained unmatched. The CDR3 DNA reads as TGTGCCAGCAGTTTGGTGTTAAGCAGGGGCGGGGGGGACTCCAAAAACATTCAGTACTTC. Residues: CASSLVLSRGGGDSKNIQYF.

The chain uses TRBV10-3 and TRBJ2-1; 7 bases agree with TRBD2. The CDR3 length is 15 residues. V shed 2 bases and J 9 bases; nucleotides not matched to a gene: 10. Germline V gene data show CDR1 as ENHRY and CDR2 as SYGVKD. Here the CDR3 reads CAISEKASGEGEQFF. CDR3 bases: TGTGCCATCAGTGAGAAGGCTAGCGGAGAGGGTGAGCAGTTCTTC.

The chain joins TRBV12-3 or TRBV12-4 to TRBJ1-1; D gene ambiguous. V was trimmed by 7 bases and J by 0 bases, leaving 12 bases between them. CDR3 length equals 14 residues. The CDR3 here is CASTPSGMNTEAFF. DNA of the CDR3: TGTGCCAGCACCCCCAGTGGCATGAACACTGAAGCTTTCTTT.

The chain carries TRBV6-5 and TRBJ2-7; D ambiguous. The V gene lost 2 bases and the J gene lost 5 bases, with 13 bases spanning the gap. This CDR3 has 14 amino acids. Looked up from germline, CDR1 is MNHEY and CDR2 is SVGAGI. The CDR3 region is CASSYGVRANEQYF. CDR3 bases: TGTGCCAGCAGTTACGGCGTTCGGGCTAACGAGCAGTACTTC.

The V call is TRBV4-1, the J call TRBJ2-5; 15 positions agree with TRBD2. CDR3 length: 18 amino acids. Germline V gives CDR1 MGHRA, CDR2 YSYEKL. The trim removed 0 bases at V and 1 base at J, leaving 3 bases unmatched. CDR3 protein: CASSQEGTSGRLQETQYF. The CDR3 DNA sequence: TGCGCCAGCAGCCAAGAAGGGACTAGCGGGAGGCTCCAAGAGACCCAGTACTTC.

This clonotype occurred a few times. This chain uses TRBV4-1 with TRBJ2-7; 11 bases are shared with TRBD2. The CDR3 is 15 amino acids. The junction had 2 bases not matched to a gene; V was cut back by 4 bases and J by 0 bases. Germline V CDR1 and CDR2: MGHRA, YSYEKL. This CDR3 is CASSLTSGVSYEQYF. Written as DNA, the CDR3 is TGCGCCAGCAGCCTGACTAGCGGGGTCTCCTACGAGCAGTACTTC.

The V call is TRBV11-2, the J call TRBJ2-1; tentatively, D is TRBD1 or TRBD2 (7 bases each). Trimming removed 2 bases at V and 8 bases at J, with 19 bases between. The CDR3 sequence is 16 residues long. Per the germline V gene, CDR1 is SGHAT and CDR2 is FQNNGV. In nucleotides, the CDR3 is TGTGCCAGCAGCTTATTCGGTTCAGGGGGGGAGGATGAGCAGTTCTTC. This gives the protein CASSLFGSGGEDEQFF.

This clonotype was counted ten times or more. The rearrangement joins TRBV27 to TRBJ1-1; perhaps TRBD1 as D (5 bases). The CDR3 runs to 12 residues. V lost 6 bases and J lost 6, with 11 bases in between. Germline assignment: CDR1 MNHEY and CDR2 SMNVEV (reference sequence). The CDR3, as DNA: TGTGCCAGCAGCCGTCGGGGCGCTGAAGCTTTCTTT. Its translation is CASSRRGAEAFF.

The chain links TRBV3-1 to TRBJ2-2; possibly TRBD1 or TRBD2 for D (5 bases each). CDR3 length: 20 amino acids. The germline V and J ends were trimmed by 3 bases and 5 bases, with 28 bases remaining between them. Germline CDR1 is LGHDT and CDR2 is YNNKEL (reference sequence). This chain's CDR3 is CASSQLTFKGTSPRTGELFF. The DNA of the CDR3 is TGTGCCAGCAGCCAGCTCACCTTCAAGGGGACCTCCCCGAGGACCGGGGAGCTGTTTTTT.

This clonotype was seen ten or more times. The chain joins TRBV7-9 to TRBJ2-1, with 8 bases identical to TRBD1. The V segment lost 0 bases and the J segment 4 bases; nucleotides outside the gene matches: 5. The germline gives CDR1 SEHNR, CDR2 FQNEAQ (reference sequence). The CDR3 runs to 16 residues. CDR3 protein: CASSLAPGTGYNEQFF. CDR3 DNA sequence: TGTGCCAGCAGCTTAGCGCCGGGGACAGGTTACAATGAGCAGTTCTTC. Using reference TRBV7-9 and TRBJ2-1 for the parts outside the CDR3, the full variable domain is DTGVSQNPRHKITKRGQNVTFRCDPISEHNRLYWYRQTLGQGPEFLTYFQNEAQLEKSRLLSDRFSAERPKGSFSTLEIQRTEQGDSAMYLCASSLAPGTGYNEQFFGPGTRLTVL.

This clonotype was observed many times. No conserved phenylalanine or tryptophan ends this CDR3, so it is likely a read error. The DNA is omitted, as the CDR3 cannot be located on it reliably, and the CDR3 follows TCRdb's listing. The chain uses TRBV7-9 and TRBJ2-1; the table's D call, TRBD1, has no DNA check behind it. The CDR3 is made up of 13 amino acids, end residues included. The germline V gene encodes CDR1 SEHNR and CDR2 FQNEAQ (reference sequence). The chain's CDR3 is CASSQALGATGPL.

There are many counts of this clonotype. This chain links TRBV24-1 with TRBJ2-1; D gene unclear. Germline V CDR1 and CDR2: KGHDR, SFDVKD. CDR3 length equals 16 residues. V was shortened by 3 bases and J by 0 bases, with 11 bases between the two germline ends. In nucleotides, the CDR3 is TGTGCCACCAGTGATCCGGACGGGTCCTCCTACAATGAGCAGTTCTTC. Translated, it gives CATSDPDGSSYNEQFF.

Worth noting for this clonotype: A clone one base away is much larger, so this may be a read error. J is TRBJ2-2 and V is TRBV12-3 or TRBV12-4; perhaps D is TRBD1 or TRBD2 (5 bases each). This CDR3 is built from 13 residues. The V and J ends lost 8 bases and 7 bases respectively, with 14 bases between them. The CDR3 reads CASRHRGIGELFF. The CDR3 DNA follows: TGTGCCAGCCGCCATCGGGGCATCGGGGAGCTGTTTTTT.

This clonotype came up many times. The chain employs TRBV11-2 and TRBJ2-3, with a weak D call TRBD1 (6 bases). The ends were cut back, 5 bases at V and 4 bases at J, with 16 bases in the middle. CDR3 length equals 15 residues. Germline values: CDR1 SGHAT, CDR2 FQNNGV. CDR3 sequence: CASSNPGHVADTQYF. The CDR3 coding sequence is TGTGCCAGCAGCAACCCGGGACACGTAGCAGATACGCAGTATTTT.